This T cell receptor (beta chain) was sequenced during a study of PD-1 blockade in classical Hodgkin lymphoma. Overall study results and limits: Underlying causes for the observed repertoire differences were not defined, possibly disease activity or prior therapy. At C4D1, TCR diversity had climbed significantly for CD4+ cells, though not for CD8+ cells. The diversity seen at baseline in complete responders resembled that of newly diagnosed patients.

Autologous stem cell transplantation was followed by relapse in every patient, and brentuximab vedotin exposure varied. Best outcomes ranged across complete response, partial response and progressive disease. Only in-frame clones appear in the TCRdb table, and some are missing; sequencing was by immunoSEQ multiplex PCR. This table holds fewer than 65,000 clones, roughly nine tenths found once. With regard to this clone: What it recognizes is unknown.

The receptor was derived from a human donor with classical Hodgkin lymphoma. Sequencing was performed on peripheral blood mononuclear cells (PBMCs), taken at baseline.

Written as DNA, the CDR3 is TGTGCCATTGTTCCGGGACTAGACTACAATGAGCAGTTCTTC. The encoded protein is CAIVPGLDYNEQFF. The V and J genes are TRBV6-1 and TRBJ2-1, with 8 positions matching TRBD2. The V gene end was trimmed by 10 bases and the J gene end by 3 bases; junction bases not matched to a gene: 8. The germline V gene has CDR1 MNHNS and CDR2 SASEGT. The CDR3 totals 14 residues.